This T cell receptor beta chain comes out of a study of blood T cells in healthy people across ages. Study overall: The template switching approach captured approximately one barcoded beta molecule for every two T cells.

This CDR3 comprises 14 residues. With 5 bases removed from V and 1 base from J, the gap between germline ends came to 11 bases. Germline CDR1 is SEHNR and CDR2 is FQNEAQ (reference sequence). A sample-barcoded 5' primer and a J-beta primer mix were used in a second PCR of about 6 to 12 cycles. TCRdb called the 5' RACE reads again in MiXCR, with one record for every CDR3 protein. The sample includes 700,000 to 900,000 distinct CDR3 sequences, 20% to 30% seen only once; the top ten take around 2.9%. The sample also formed part of further work on T cells of mothers and their children.

Material: blood. This sequence was found in a boy between 10 and 17 years old in good health. The chain carries TRBV7-9 and TRBJ2-5; no definite D call. The DNA for the CDR3 is TGTGCCAGCAGCGAAATTAGCCTCCAAGAGACCCAGTACTTC. This sequence encodes CASSEISLQETQYF. Supplemented by reference TRBV7-9 and TRBJ2-5, the full variable domain reads DTGVSQNPRHKITKRGQNVTFRCDPISEHNRLYWYRQTLGQGPEFLTYFQNEAQLEKSRLLSDRFSAERPKGSFSTLEIQRTEQGDSAMYLCASSEISLQETQYFGPGTRLLVL.